This T cell receptor beta chain was captured in a study of Graves' ophthalmopathy and Graves' hyperthyroidism. This CDR3 has 13 residues. Trimming pared 4 bases from V and 9 bases from J, leaving 13 bases between. Germline V lookup: CDR1 ENHRY, CDR2 SYGVKD. The PBMCs had their origin in 10 ml of fresh peripheral blood. From RNA, the CDR3 regions of TCR beta chains were amplified and sequenced. An opening RT-PCR round employed HTBI primers and preceded a second-round multiplex PCR. TCRdb analysed the multiplex PCR reads with MiXCR anew, one entry per CDR3 protein. The sample includes about 15,000 distinct CDR3 sequences, 46% of them seen just once.

V gene TRBV10-3 combines with J gene TRBJ2-1, with a tentative D call TRBD2 (5 bases). This sequence originates from a woman aged 40 to 50 with stable Graves' hyperthyroidism. Sequencing was done on a sample of peripheral blood. The CDR3 here is CAISVGGNSEQFF. The CDR3 coding sequence is TGTGCCATCAGTGTTGGAGGTAACAGTGAGCAGTTCTTC.